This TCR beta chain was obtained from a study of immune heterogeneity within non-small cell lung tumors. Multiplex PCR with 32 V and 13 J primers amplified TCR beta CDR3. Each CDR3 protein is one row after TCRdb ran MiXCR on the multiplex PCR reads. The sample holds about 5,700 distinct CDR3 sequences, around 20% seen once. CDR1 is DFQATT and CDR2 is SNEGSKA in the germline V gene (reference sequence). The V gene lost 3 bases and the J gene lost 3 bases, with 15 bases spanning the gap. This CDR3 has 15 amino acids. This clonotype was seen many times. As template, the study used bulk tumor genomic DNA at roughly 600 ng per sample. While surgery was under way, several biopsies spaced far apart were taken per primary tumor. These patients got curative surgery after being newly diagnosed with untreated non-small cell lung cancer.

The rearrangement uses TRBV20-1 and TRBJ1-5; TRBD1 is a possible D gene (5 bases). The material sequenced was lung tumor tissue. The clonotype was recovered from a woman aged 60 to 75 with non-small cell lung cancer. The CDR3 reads CSASLNRGDNQPQHF. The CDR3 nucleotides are TGCAGTGCTAGCTTGAACCGGGGCGACAATCAGCCCCAGCATTTT.